This T cell receptor (beta chain) is from a study of human T cells and chemical hapten exposure. Study as a whole: The variation in per-sample TCR yields arose mainly from small differences in pooled library volumes. Study-level points and caveats: Among TCRs, those above 1 in 1000 frequency were unaffected by DPC sensitization.

As concerns this clonotype: What it binds is unknown.

Time point noted: healthy volunteer bleed at 6 weeks. It was unfractionated whole blood from which total RNA was extracted. Individual cDNA molecules had unique molecular identifiers attached to them by the library. Original methodology: Sample-level TCR yields exhibited a median of about 91,000, with a range of about 20,000 to 690,600. TCRdb fed the RACE reads into MiXCR, producing one record per CDR3 protein. The V and J calls here are based on TCRdb, not the publication. Here the sample spans approximately 84,000 distinct CDR3 sequences, over 8.5% being singletons. From germline, CDR1 is MDHEN and CDR2 SYDVKM. The CDR3 length is 13 residues. Trimming took 6 bases from V and 9 from J, leaving 15 bases between them.

The clonotype was recovered from a male donor in good health. Some clones in this sample may be carry-over from other donors' samples. Sequencing used whole blood. V and J are TRBV28 and TRBJ2-1; D is possibly TRBD1 or TRBD2 (6 bases each). CDR3 DNA sequence: TGTGCCAGCAGGGTACAGGGAGGTAGTGAGCAGTTCTTC. Encoded protein: CASRVQGGSEQFF.